A single sample gave rise to the 32 T cell receptor beta chains below, sequenced in a study of immune characteristics of hereditary and idiopathic chronic pancreatitis. Patients having total pancreatectomy with islet autotransplantation provided the chronic pancreatitis pancreas tissue. Produced via immunoSEQ multiplex PCR; TCRdb's table is partial and in-frame only. This table has some 15,000 clones, 73% appearing once. The sequencing sample was made of pancreas tissue with hereditary chronic pancreatitis. The receptors shown here come from a human donor with chronic pancreatitis.

This rearrangement joins TRBV2 to TRBJ2-7; D perhaps matches TRBD1 (6 bases). The CDR3 is 13 residues long. Trimming left V 7 bases short and J 5 bases short, with 15 bases between. Germline loops: CDR1 SNHLY, CDR2 FYNNEI. CDR3 DNA: TGTGCCAGCAACCGGGACATCGTCGACGAGCAGTACTTC. Its protein is CASNRDIVDEQYF.

This chain connects TRBV6-5 to TRBJ2-6; D not resolved. The CDR3 length is 12 residues. The V gene's germline CDR1 is MNHEY and CDR2 SVGAGI. V gave up 7 bases and J gave up 3 bases, with 4 bases separating them. CDR3 DNA sequence: TGTGCCAGCACTTATGGGGCCAACGTCCTGACTTTC. It codes for CASTYGANVLTF.

This chain joins TRBV6-1 and TRBJ1-5, with D tentatively TRBD1 (5 bases). The ends were cut back, 3 bases at V and 3 bases at J, with 9 bases in the middle. CDR1 MNHNS and CDR2 SASEGT come from the germline V gene. The CDR3 covers 14 residues. In DNA, the CDR3 is TGTGCCAGCAGTGATGCAGGGTTCAATCAGCCCCAGCATTTT. As protein: CASSDAGFNQPQHF.

The chain combines TRBV6-6 with TRBJ2-1, with a weak D call TRBD2 (7 bases). The V end lost 5 bases, the J end lost 9 bases, and 17 bases lay between the germline ends. Germline V gene sequence: CDR1 MNHNY, CDR2 SVGAGI (reference sequence). CDR3 length equals 14 residues. The CDR3 region is CASSQNRGGGEQFF. CDR3 DNA sequence: TGTGCCAGCAGTCAGAATCGAGGGGGGGGTGAGCAGTTCTTC.

This clone was seen just once. The chain is built from TRBV30 and TRBJ1-5; D unclear. This CDR3 has 13 amino acids. Germline V CDR1 and CDR2: GTSNPN, SVGIG (reference sequence). The CDR3: CAAGPHSNQPQHF. The DNA of the CDR3 is TGTGCGGCAGGACCTCATAGCAATCAGCCCCAGCATTTT.

V and J are TRBV6-4 and TRBJ1-1; D is ambiguous. The CDR3 sequence is 14 residues long. Germline-derived CDR1 and CDR2 are MRHNA and SNTAGT. Trimming pared 7 bases from V and 1 base from J, leaving 13 bases between. CDR3 bases: TGTGCCAGCACCGCATCCCCCGGGAACACTGAAGCTTTCTTT. Its protein is CASTASPGNTEAFF.

The J gene is TRBJ1-1, the V gene TRBV28, with D uncertain. The CDR3 spans 11 residues. Trimming removed 4 bases from V and 7 bases from J, with 7 bases in between. CDR1 and CDR2 from the germline V gene are MDHEN and SYDVKM. The DNA for the CDR3 is TGTGCCAGCAGTTATCCGGGTGAAGCTTTCTTT. Translated: CASSYPGEAFF.

By proportion, this clone is medium-sized. The chain links TRBV7-2 to TRBJ2-5; 8 bases are shared with TRBD2. V was pared by 2 bases and J by 4 bases, with 0 bases of the junction left unmatched. The V gene's germline CDR1 is SGHTA and CDR2 FQGNSA. The CDR3 sequence is 13 residues long. Written as DNA, the CDR3 is TGTGCCAGCAGCTTACTAGCGGGAGAGACCCAGTACTTC. Amino acids: CASSLLAGETQYF. The full variable domain, its missing parts supplied by reference TRBV7-2 and TRBJ2-5, is GAGVSQSPSNKVTEKGKDVELRCDPISGHTALYWYRQSLGQGLEFLIYFQGNSAPDKSGLPSDRFSAERTGGSVSTLTIQRTQQEDSAVYLCASSLLAGETQYFGPGTRLLVL.

This chain links TRBV10-3 with TRBJ2-5; D may be TRBD2 (6 bases). The CDR3 is 18 amino acids. Deletions cut 6 bases from V and 4 bases from J, with 27 bases between. From germline, CDR1 is ENHRY and CDR2 SYGVKD. The CDR3 DNA follows: TGTGCCATCAGCCAACAGTCTACACTAGCAGCCGGGGGAGAGACCCAGTACTTC. Translated, it gives CAISQQSTLAAGGETQYF.

This rearrangement joins TRBV3-1 (or the pseudogene TRBV3-2) to TRBJ2-1, with D unclear. The CDR3 contains 12 residues. Trimming removed 3 bases at V and 7 bases at J, with 7 bases between. Germline V gene sequence: CDR1 LGHDT, CDR2 YNNKEL (reference sequence). Here the CDR3 reads CASSQLGNEQFF. The CDR3 DNA reads TGTGCCAGCAGCCAGCTGGGTAATGAGCAGTTCTTC.

The rearrangement joins TRBV2 to TRBJ2-5; no clear D. CDR1 is SNHLY and CDR2 is FYNNEI in the germline V gene. The CDR3 is 11 amino acids. Trimming removed 7 bases from V and 0 bases from J, with 3 bases in between. CDR3 amino acids: CASKYQETQYF. In nucleotides, the CDR3 is TGTGCCAGCAAGTACCAAGAGACCCAGTACTTC.

Only a few counts were recorded for this clone. The chain employs TRBV27 and TRBJ1-1; TRBD1 matches at 8 bases. The germline V gene has CDR1 MNHEY and CDR2 SMNVEV (reference sequence). The CDR3 contains 14 residues. J was trimmed by 3 bases and V by 2 bases; bases with no gene match: 2. The CDR3 nucleotides are TGTGCCAGCAGTTTAAACAGGGGGGACACTGAAGCTTTCTTT. As protein: CASSLNRGDTEAFF.

By sample share, this clone is medium-sized. The CDR3, as DNA: TGTGCCAGCAGTGAAGGGCGGTGGGACACCGGGGAGCTGTTTTTT. The encoded protein is CASSEGRWDTGELFF. The chain recombines TRBV6-1 with TRBJ2-2; D ambiguous. Trimming pared 1 base from V and 3 bases from J, leaving 9 bases between. The length of the CDR3 is 15 residues. Per germline, CDR1 MNHNS and CDR2 SASEGT.

CDR3 loop: CASRAIRVGSSYNEQFF. The CDR3 coding sequence is TGTGCCAGCAGAGCCATCCGCGTGGGGAGCTCCTACAATGAGCAGTTCTTC. The rearrangement links TRBV7-9 to TRBJ2-1; D may be TRBD2 (5 bases). V lost 6 bases, J lost 0 bases, and 18 bases lay in between. This CDR3 has 17 residues. Germline CDR1 and CDR2: SEHNR and FQNEAQ (reference sequence).

The chain uses TRBV28 and TRBJ2-1, with D possibly called TRBD1 or TRBD2 (5 bases each). V lost 8 bases, J lost 2 bases, and 13 bases lay in between. The CDR3 runs 14 residues. Germline assignment: CDR1 MDHEN and CDR2 SYDVKM. The CDR3 loop reads CASARDRAYNEQFF. The CDR3 nucleotides read TGTGCCAGCGCCAGGGACCGGGCCTACAATGAGCAGTTCTTC.

This clone has a handful of counts. The chain has TRBV5-1 and TRBJ1-2; TRBD1 matches 7 bases. This CDR3 region has 13 residues. V gave up 6 bases and J gave up 7 bases; unmatched junction bases: 9. Germline-derived CDR1 and CDR2 are SGHRS and YFSETQ. The CDR3 nucleotides read TGCGCCAGCAAAGGGCACCAGGGGGGTGGCTACACCTTC. Protein: CASKGHQGGGYTF.

Details on this clone: Compared with germline, one end of the junction differs, possibly owing to a read error. This same CDR3 is encoded by further DNA sequences in the sample. The chain links TRBV14 to TRBJ1-5; 7 bases fit TRBD1. The CDR3 runs 14 residues. CDR1 and CDR2 (germline): SGHDN, FVKESK. DNA for the CDR3: TGCGCCAGCAGCCAAGGGACAGTCAATCAGCCCCAGCATTTT. This translates into CASSQGTVNQPQHF. Complete variable domain (other parts from reference TRBV14 and TRBJ1-5): EAGVTQFPSHSVIEKGQTVTLRCDPISGHDNLYWYRRVMGKEIKFLLHFVKESKQDESGMPNNRFLAERTGGTYSTLKVQPAELEDSGVYFCASSQGTVNQPQHFGDGTRLSIL.

The rearrangement joins TRBV20-1 to TRBJ2-2; D ambiguous. Per germline, CDR1 DFQATT and CDR2 SNEGSKA (reference sequence). V was shortened by 3 bases and J by 1 base, with 9 bases between the two germline ends. The CDR3 runs 14 residues. The chain's CDR3 is CSASGGQNTGELFF. DNA for the CDR3: TGCAGTGCTAGTGGCGGCCAGAACACCGGGGAGCTGTTTTTT.

This chain uses TRBV2 with TRBJ1-5; TRBD1 aligns across 11 bases. Trimming took 6 bases from V and 11 from J; bases not matched to a gene: 9. From germline, CDR1 is SNHLY and CDR2 FYNNEI. The length of the CDR3 is 14 residues. The CDR3 DNA reads TGTGCCAGCAGAGGAGGACAGGGGGCCCCGACCCAGCATTTT. It specifies CASRGGQGAPTQHF. The full variable domain, in which reference TRBV2 and TRBJ1-5 provide the parts outside the CDR3, is EPEVTQTPSHQVTQMGQEVILRCVPISNHLYFYWYRQILGQKVEFLVSFYNNEISEKSEIFDDQFSVERPDGSNFTLKIRSTKLEDSAMYFCASRGGQGAPTQHFGDGTRLSIL.

This clone is labeled as medium-sized. The V gene is TRBV28, the J gene TRBJ1-2; D unclear. V was cut by 2 bases and J by 5 bases, with 18 bases left in between. Germline CDR1 MDHEN, CDR2 SYDVKM. CDR3 length: 16 residues. The CDR3 protein is CASSLDIGRLGYGYTF. CDR3 DNA: TGTGCCAGCAGTTTAGATATCGGGAGATTGGGGTATGGCTACACCTTC.

The genes are TRBV7-6 and TRBJ2-2; 8 bases agree with TRBD1. CDR3 length: 16 residues. CDR1 and CDR2 (germline): SGHVS, FNYEAQ. V was pared by 3 bases and J by 6 bases, with 9 bases of the junction left unmatched. CDR3 residues: CASSFNGQGIPGELFF. The DNA of the CDR3 is TGTGCCAGCAGCTTTAACGGACAGGGTATCCCCGGGGAGCTGTTTTTT.

The chain has TRBV7-2 and TRBJ2-3; 11 positions match TRBD2. The junction had 5 bases not matched to a gene; V was cut back by 2 bases and J by 4 bases. The CDR3 runs to 16 residues. Germline V gene lookup returns CDR1 SGHTA and CDR2 FQGNSA. The CDR3 region has the DNA TGTGCCAGCAGCTTACTAGCGGGAGGTACGGCAGATACGCAGTATTTT. Translation gives CASSLLAGGTADTQYF.

This chain uses TRBV3-1 (or the pseudogene TRBV3-2) with TRBJ1-2, with 8 bases identical to TRBD1. This CDR3 has 15 amino acids. CDR1 LGHDT and CDR2 YNNKEL come from the germline V gene (reference sequence). J gave up 4 bases and V 0 bases, and 4 bases lay outside the gene matches. The CDR3 coding sequence is TGTGCCAGCAGCCAAGATTTCACAGGGGGCTATGGCTACACCTTC. Translation: CASSQDFTGGYGYTF.

Notes on this clone: This specimen includes other DNA sequences encoding the same CDR3. The rearrangement joins TRBV5-1 to TRBJ1-4; D possibly corresponds to TRBD1 (5 bases). The germline V and J ends were trimmed by 2 bases and 5 bases, with 10 bases remaining between them. This CDR3 comprises 14 residues. The germline V gene has CDR1 SGHRS and CDR2 YFSETQ. The CDR3 region is CASSFGGRNEKLFF. The CDR3 coding sequence is TGCGCCAGCAGCTTTGGGGGGAGGAATGAAAAACTGTTTTTT. Full variable domain (rest looked up from reference TRBV5-1 and TRBJ1-4): KAGVTQTPRYLIKTRGQQVTLSCSPISGHRSVSWYQQTPGQGLQFLFEYFSETQRNKGNFPGRFSGRQFSNSRSEMNVSTLELGDSALYLCASSFGGRNEKLFFGSGTQLSVL.

The chain uses TRBV6-6 and TRBJ1-2; a weak D match, TRBD1 (5 bases). The CDR3 length is 16 residues. V lost 2 bases and J 8 bases, leaving 21 bases between the germline ends. Germline CDR1 MNHNY, CDR2 SVGAGI (reference sequence). The CDR3 DNA is TGTGCCAGCAGTTACCCCGTCGGTCGGGGGTCGTGGGGCTACACCTTC. Protein product: CASSYPVGRGSWGYTF.

The chain links TRBV29-1 to TRBJ1-1; D may be TRBD1 (6 bases). This CDR3 has 13 residues. V shed 4 bases and J shed 3 bases, with 12 bases lying between them. Germline V CDR1 and CDR2: SQVTM, ANQGSEA. DNA for the CDR3: TGCAGCGTTGCAGGGGAACGGTACACTGAAGCTTTCTTT. Translating it yields CSVAGERYTEAFF.

This clone appeared once. The chain carries TRBV7-8 and TRBJ1-1; D might be TRBD1 (6 bases). Deletions cut 3 bases from V and 0 bases from J, with 8 bases between. The CDR3 loop spans 14 amino acids. Germline values: CDR1 SGHVS, CDR2 FQNEAQ. The CDR3 reads CASSFGTLNTEAFF. The CDR3 DNA sequence: TGTGCCAGCAGCTTTGGGACATTGAACACTGAAGCTTTCTTT.

This chain connects TRBV5-1 to TRBJ2-1; D is ambiguous. CDR1 and CDR2 (germline): SGHRS, YFSETQ. CDR3 length: 14 residues. The V end lost 0 bases, the J end lost 4 bases, and 8 bases lay between the germline ends. Written as DNA, the CDR3 is TGCGCCAGCAGCTTGGATGGTAGTTACAATGAGCAGTTCTTC. Translated, it gives CASSLDGSYNEQFF.

The genes are TRBV5-5 and TRBJ1-3; TRBD1 agrees at 8 bases. Germline CDR1 and CDR2: SGHKS and YYEKEE (reference sequence). The CDR3 sequence is 16 residues long. V dropped 0 bases and J dropped 2; count of bases not matched to a gene: 4. In DNA, the CDR3 is TGTGCCAGCAGCTTGGACCCAGGGGGCACTGGAAACACCATATATTTT. Protein: CASSLDPGGTGNTIYF.

This clone was found once. The V and J genes are TRBV6-1 and TRBJ2-7; D gene unclear. V was cut by 1 base and J by 2 bases, with 12 bases left in between. The CDR3 extends over 15 amino acids. The V gene's germline CDR1 is MNHNS and CDR2 SASEGT. The CDR3 sequence: CASSEGLDGTYEQYF. In DNA form, the CDR3 reads TGTGCCAGCAGTGAAGGCCTCGACGGAACCTACGAGCAGTACTTC.

This clone showed up just a few times. The chain combines TRBV6-5 with TRBJ1-2; D unresolved. V was clipped by 7 bases and J by 7 bases, with 19 bases between them. In germline, CDR1 is MNHEY, CDR2 SVGAGI. The CDR3 loop spans 14 amino acids. The chain's CDR3 is CASTLETRVRGYTF. The CDR3 DNA reads as TGTGCCAGCACCCTCGAGACTAGAGTTCGTGGCTACACCTTC.

The chain employs TRBV15 and TRBJ1-3, with TRBD1 as a possible D gene (5 bases). The length of the CDR3 is 15 residues. Trimming pared 0 bases from V and 4 bases from J, leaving 10 bases between. Looked up from germline, CDR1 is LNHNV and CDR2 is YYDKDF (reference sequence). CDR3 loop: CATSRDLGTGNTIYF. The CDR3 DNA sequence: TGTGCCACCAGCAGAGATCTGGGGACGGGAAACACCATATATTTT. Full variable domain (remainder filled in from reference TRBV15 and TRBJ1-3): DAMVIQNPRYQVTQFGKPVTLSCSQTLNHNVMYWYQQKSSQAPKLLFHYYDKDFNNEADTPDNFQSRRPNTSFCFLDIRSPGLGDTAMYLCATSRDLGTGNTIYFGEGSWLTVV.